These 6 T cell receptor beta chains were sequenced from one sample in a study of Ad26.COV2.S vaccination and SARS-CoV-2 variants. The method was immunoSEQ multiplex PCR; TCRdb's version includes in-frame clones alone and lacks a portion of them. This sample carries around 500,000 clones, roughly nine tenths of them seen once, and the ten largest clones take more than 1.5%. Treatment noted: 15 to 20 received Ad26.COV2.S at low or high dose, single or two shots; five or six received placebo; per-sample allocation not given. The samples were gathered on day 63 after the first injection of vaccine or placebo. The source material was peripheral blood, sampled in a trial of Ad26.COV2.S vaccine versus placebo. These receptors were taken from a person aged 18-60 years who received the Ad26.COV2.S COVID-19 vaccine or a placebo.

The CDR3 region is CASSPRQGGNTEAFF. For the CDR3, the DNA is TGTGCCAGCTCACCAAGGCAGGGAGGCAACACTGAAGCTTTCTTT. V gene TRBV18 combines with J gene TRBJ1-1; D might be TRBD1 (5 bases). CDR1 and CDR2 (germline): KGHSH, LQKENI. V lost 2 bases, J lost 2 bases, and 12 bases lay in between. This CDR3 region has 15 residues.

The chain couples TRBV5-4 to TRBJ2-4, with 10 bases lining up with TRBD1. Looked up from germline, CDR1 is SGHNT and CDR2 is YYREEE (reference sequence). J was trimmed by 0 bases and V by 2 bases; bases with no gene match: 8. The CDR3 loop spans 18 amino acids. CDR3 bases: TGTGCCAGCAGCTTCCTGGACAGGGGGATATTAGCCAAAAACATTCAGTACTTC. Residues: CASSFLDRGILAKNIQYF.

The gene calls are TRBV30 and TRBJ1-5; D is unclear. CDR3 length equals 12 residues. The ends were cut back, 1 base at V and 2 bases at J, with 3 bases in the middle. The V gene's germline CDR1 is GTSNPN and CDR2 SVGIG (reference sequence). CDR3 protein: CAWSGGNQPQHF. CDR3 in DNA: TGTGCCTGGAGTGGGGGCAATCAGCCCCAGCATTTT.

In nucleotides, the CDR3 is TGTGCCATCAGGAAGGGGGTGAGAGCGGGGGGCCCGCATCGTCTGGAGACCCAGTACTTC. Residues: CAIRKGVRAGGPHRLETQYF. The V and J genes are TRBV10-3 and TRBJ2-5; 9 bases fit TRBD2. CDR3 length: 20 amino acids. V was clipped by 6 bases and J by 5 bases; unmatched bases: 25. The germline gives CDR1 ENHRY, CDR2 SYGVKD.

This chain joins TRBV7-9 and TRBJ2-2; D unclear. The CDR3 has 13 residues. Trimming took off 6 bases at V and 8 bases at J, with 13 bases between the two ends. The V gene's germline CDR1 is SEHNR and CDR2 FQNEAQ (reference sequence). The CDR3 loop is CASSKNLGGELFF. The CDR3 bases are TGTGCCAGCAGTAAAAACCTAGGGGGGGAGCTGTTTTTT.

The CDR3 DNA follows: TGTGCCAGCAGTGATGGCGGGGGAGAAAAACTGTTTTTT. Its translation: CASSDGGGEKLFF. The gene calls are TRBV2 and TRBJ1-4, with D perhaps TRBD1 (5 bases). CDR3 length: 13 residues. CDR1 is SNHLY and CDR2 is FYNNEI in the germline V gene. V dropped 3 bases and J dropped 8 bases, with 10 bases sitting between them.